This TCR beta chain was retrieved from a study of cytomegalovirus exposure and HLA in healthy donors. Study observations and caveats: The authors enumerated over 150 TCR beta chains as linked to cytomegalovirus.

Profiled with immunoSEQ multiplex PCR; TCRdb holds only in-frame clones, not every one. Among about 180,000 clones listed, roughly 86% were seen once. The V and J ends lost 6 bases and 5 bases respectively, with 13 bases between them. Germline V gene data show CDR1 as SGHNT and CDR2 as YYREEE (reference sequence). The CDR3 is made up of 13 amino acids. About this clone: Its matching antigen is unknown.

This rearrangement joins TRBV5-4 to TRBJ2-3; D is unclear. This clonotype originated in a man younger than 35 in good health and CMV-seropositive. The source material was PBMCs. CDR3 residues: CASNRGLGDTQYF. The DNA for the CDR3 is TGTGCCAGCAATCGTGGCCTAGGAGATACGCAGTATTTT.